This TCR beta chain is drawn from a study of blood T cell repertoires in COVID-19. On the study more broadly: Both acute and convalescent COVID-19 samples were obtained from the United States, Italy and Spain.

Generated by immunoSEQ multiplex PCR, the TCRdb table keeps only in-frame clones and is missing some. The table has about 98,000 clones, roughly 81% seen once. This CDR3 contains 13 residues. V lost 3 bases and J 6 bases, leaving 12 bases between the germline ends. The receptor was derived from a man aged 35 to 55 with active or convalescent COVID-19. The rearrangement links TRBV12-3 or TRBV12-4 to TRBJ2-7, with D possibly TRBD1 on 5 matching bases. The sequenced material came from peripheral blood. CDR3 sequence reads: CASSFGRVVEQYF. The CDR3 region has the DNA TGTGCCAGCAGTTTTGGCAGGGTGGTCGAGCAGTACTTC.